Sequencing of this TCR beta chain was carried out in a study of blood T cell repertoires in COVID-19. About the research overall: The analysed material was cDNA or gDNA that came from T cells, B-cell-depleted T cells, or PBMCs.

Cohort assignment relied on participant-reported clinical history. This clone was counted a single time. Trimming shortened V by 0 bases and J by 8 bases, and 13 bases separated the two germline ends. The CDR3 covers 15 residues. Germline assignment: CDR1 KGHDR and CDR2 SFDVKD. As originally analysed: Amplification from reference gene primers served as the basis for estimated nucleated cell counts. Profiling relied on immunoSEQ multiplex PCR, and the TCRdb table lists in-frame clones only, not all of them. V and J calls and clone size follow that table, whereas D and trimming were derived from the DNA. This table has a few hundred thousand clones, 86% appearing once.

The receptor's source is a woman aged 18-29 years who had recovered from COVID-19. Sequenced material: PBMCs or T cells enriched from blood (not recorded which). This chain connects TRBV24-1 to TRBJ2-1, with unresolved D. DNA of the CDR3: TGTGCCACCAGTGATTTGCAACCAGGTCAAGATGAGCAGTTCTTC. This encodes CATSDLQPGQDEQFF.